These 31 T cell receptor beta chains were sequenced from one sample in a study of T-cell reconstitution after alpha-beta-depleted transplantation in children. As it was prepared, the TCRbeta library received unique molecular identifiers. TCRdb reprocessed the PCR reads via MiXCR and lists one record per CDR3 protein. Seen here are approximately 250,000 distinct CDR3 sequences, about 9.6% observed once, and the top ten hold around 5%. The source material was PBMCs from the stem cell graft donor, sampled from the stem cell graft. The receptors derive from a human donor who donated a stem cell graft to a child with SCID.

Notes on this clonotype: A read error may be the cause here, since a much bigger clone is one base away. The chain couples TRBV25-1 to TRBJ2-7, with D maybe TRBD2 (6 bases). The length of the CDR3 is 13 residues. The V end was cut by 6 bases, the J end by 6 bases, with 15 bases between. Germline V CDR1 and CDR2: MGHDK, SYGVNS. CDR3 nucleotide sequence: TGTGCCAGCAGAGAGGACTATTTTGTCGAGCAGTACTTC. Protein: CASREDYFVEQYF.

The chain couples TRBV5-5 to TRBJ2-2; D call uncertain. Trimming stripped 3 bases from V and 6 bases from J, with 15 bases between. This CDR3 has 15 residues. The V gene's germline CDR1 is SGHKS and CDR2 YYEKEE (reference sequence). DNA for the CDR3: TGTGCCAGCAGCTCCCCCCGCGGCCACCCCGGGGAGCTGTTTTTT. Translating it yields CASSSPRGHPGELFF.

The rearrangement joins TRBV20-1 to TRBJ1-2; D unresolved. The V end was cut by 0 bases, the J end by 4 bases, with 12 bases between. The germline gives CDR1 DFQATT, CDR2 SNEGSKA (reference sequence). The CDR3 has 14 amino acids. CDR3 nucleotide sequence: TGCAGTGCTAGAGAAACGACGGTTGCCTATGGCTACACCTTC. This gives the protein CSARETTVAYGYTF.

This clonotype showed up many times. This chain uses TRBV5-6 with TRBJ2-1; 10 bases fit TRBD1. Trimming at V came to 4 bases and at J to 7 bases, leaving 5 bases not matched to a gene. Germline assignment: CDR1 SGHDT and CDR2 YYEEEE. The CDR3 has 14 residues. The CDR3 is CASSTGTGVNEQFF. In DNA, the CDR3 is TGTGCCAGCAGCACCGGGACAGGGGTTAATGAGCAGTTCTTC.

This clonotype was recorded many times. The chain joins TRBV4-1 to TRBJ2-3; 7 bases agree with TRBD2. This CDR3 is built from 21 residues. V dropped 0 bases and J dropped 1; count of bases not matched to a gene: 19. Germline CDR1 reads MGHRA; CDR2 reads YSYEKL. The CDR3 sequence is CASSQDGLGVRASGRTDTQYF. The CDR3 coding sequence is TGCGCCAGCAGCCAAGATGGCCTCGGAGTAAGGGCTAGCGGACGCACAGATACGCAGTATTTT.

This clonotype was detected many times. The chain employs TRBV7-6 and TRBJ1-1; tentative D call: TRBD1 (5 bases). The germline V and J ends were trimmed by 0 bases and 2 bases, with 10 bases remaining between them. Looked up from germline, CDR1 is SGHVS and CDR2 is FNYEAQ. The CDR3 runs to 15 residues. In DNA, the CDR3 is TGTGCCAGCAGCTTAGCGAAGGGGATTAACACTGAAGCTTTCTTT. Translating gives CASSLAKGINTEAFF.

Concerning this clonotype itself: One base away lies a much larger clone, so this may be a sequencing read error. The CDR3 is CAGGRNSGNTIYF. The DNA of the CDR3 is TGTGCCGGCGGCAGGAACTCTGGAAACACCATATATTTT. This rearrangement joins TRBV5-5 to TRBJ1-3, with D unresolved. The V end was cut by 10 bases, the J end by 0 bases, with 11 bases between. Germline V gives CDR1 SGHKS, CDR2 YYEKEE (reference sequence). CDR3 size: 13 residues.

This clonotype was counted many times. Here the CDR3 reads CSARDRVSPLHF. For the CDR3, the DNA is TGCAGTGCTAGGGACAGGGTTTCACCCCTCCACTTT. The gene calls are TRBV20-1 and TRBJ1-6, with 8 bases identical to TRBD1. This CDR3 region has 12 residues. Germline lookup yields CDR1 DFQATT and CDR2 SNEGSKA (reference sequence). J was trimmed by 9 bases and V by 3 bases; bases with no gene match: 1.

At least ten counts were recorded for this clonotype. The chain links TRBV5-1 to TRBJ2-7; 7 nucleotides match TRBD1. The J segment lost 4 bases and the V segment lost 5 bases, leaving 12 bases of the junction unmatched. CDR3 length equals 15 residues. Per the germline V gene, CDR1 is SGHRS and CDR2 is YFSETQ. CDR3 nucleotides: TGCGCCAGCAGTATGGGGACAGTGCCCCCTTACGAGCAGTACTTC. Translated, it gives CASSMGTVPPYEQYF.

Note on this clonotype: This clone may be a read error of a much larger clone one base away. The chain is built from TRBV9 and TRBJ2-1; D not resolved. The ends were cut back, 4 bases at V and 6 bases at J, with 17 bases in the middle. The V gene's germline CDR1 is SGDLS and CDR2 YYNGEE. The CDR3 is 15 residues long. CDR3 loop: CASSFRYDSSNEQFF. The CDR3 DNA is TGTGCCAGCAGCTTTAGGTACGATAGTTCCAATGAGCAGTTCTTC.

This clonotype was counted many times. The genes are TRBV7-9 and TRBJ1-2; D is undetermined. This CDR3 has 14 amino acids. Germline CDR1 and CDR2: SEHNR and FQNEAQ (reference sequence). V dropped 5 bases and J dropped 2 bases, with 12 bases sitting between them. The CDR3 loop reads CASSPRSLNYGYTF. The CDR3 coding sequence is TGTGCCAGCAGCCCACGGAGCCTAAACTATGGCTACACCTTC.

This clonotype was observed many times. This chain connects TRBV5-6 to TRBJ1-6; 10 nucleotides line up with TRBD1. The trim removed 3 bases at V and 7 bases at J, leaving 4 bases unmatched. Germline CDR1 and CDR2: SGHDT and YYEEEE. The CDR3 covers 15 residues. The CDR3 DNA sequence: TGTGCCAGCAGCTCGACAGGGGGCTTCAATTCACCCCTCCACTTT. Translated: CASSSTGGFNSPLHF.

This clonotype was recorded many times. This chain links TRBV5-1 with TRBJ1-2, with TRBD1 identical over 8 bases. Germline-derived CDR1 and CDR2 are SGHRS and YFSETQ. CDR3 size: 15 residues. Unmatched junction bases numbered 7, after V lost 2 bases and J lost 4 bases. The CDR3 DNA follows: TGCGCCAGCAGCTTACAGGACAGGGTGGGCTATGGCTACACCTTC. Translating gives CASSLQDRVGYGYTF. The full variable domain, rest sourced from reference TRBV5-1 and TRBJ1-2, is KAGVTQTPRYLIKTRGQQVTLSCSPISGHRSVSWYQQTPGQGLQFLFEYFSETQRNKGNFPGRFSGRQFSNSRSEMNVSTLELGDSALYLCASSLQDRVGYGYTFGSGTRLTVV.

Ten or more counts support this clonotype. This chain connects TRBV7-9 to TRBJ2-7; D perhaps matches TRBD1 (6 bases). The V gene's germline CDR1 is SEHNR and CDR2 FQNEAQ (reference sequence). The V end lost 5 bases, the J end lost 5 bases, and 16 bases lay between the germline ends. The length of the CDR3 is 14 residues. Written as DNA, the CDR3 is TGTGCCAGCAGCCCGAAGAAAGACAGGAACGAGCAGTACTTC. Encoded protein: CASSPKKDRNEQYF. Variable domain in full (rest from reference TRBV7-9 and TRBJ2-7): DTGVSQNPRHKITKRGQNVTFRCDPISEHNRLYWYRQTLGQGPEFLTYFQNEAQLEKSRLLSDRFSAERPKGSFSTLEIQRTEQGDSAMYLCASSPKKDRNEQYFGPGTRLTVT.

There are many counts of this clonotype. The chain carries TRBV6-1 and TRBJ2-1, with TRBD2 matching 8 bases. Germline-derived CDR1 and CDR2 are MNHNS and SASEGT. V gave up 2 bases and J gave up 8 bases; unmatched junction bases: 11. This CDR3 is 16 amino acids long. The CDR3 region is CASSELDGGAYYEQFF. The CDR3 DNA follows: TGTGCCAGCAGTGAACTGGACGGGGGGGCTTATTATGAGCAGTTCTTC.

V and J are TRBV3-1 and TRBJ2-1; TRBD2 matches at 7 bases. The CDR3 is 16 amino acids. The junction had 6 bases not matched to a gene; V was cut back by 0 bases and J by 4 bases. Germline V CDR1 and CDR2: LGHDT, YNNKEL (reference sequence). This chain's CDR3 is CASSQERSSGYNEQFF. The CDR3 bases are TGTGCCAGCAGCCAAGAACGGTCTAGCGGTTACAATGAGCAGTTCTTC.

This clonotype was found many times. V gene TRBV20-1 combines with J gene TRBJ2-5; D remains unclear. The CDR3 contains 13 residues. The V end was cut by 6 bases, the J end by 9 bases, with 20 bases between. Germline V lookup: CDR1 DFQATT, CDR2 SNEGSKA (reference sequence). CDR3 DNA sequence: TGCAGTGCCCAGGCGGCTTACCAACTGGCCCAGTACTTC. Its protein is CSAQAAYQLAQYF.

In this sample, this clonotype turned up many times. In nucleotides, the CDR3 is TGTGCCAGCAGTGAAGCTTATGGGACAGGAGGCTCTGGGGCCAACGTCCTGACTTTC. Protein product: CASSEAYGTGGSGANVLTF. The rearrangement joins TRBV6-1 to TRBJ2-6, with TRBD1 matching over 8 bases. Germline CDR1 is MNHNS and CDR2 is SASEGT. The CDR3 sequence is 19 residues long. The V gene end was trimmed by 0 bases and the J gene end by 0 bases; junction bases not matched to a gene: 7.

The CDR3 protein is CASSLSSDGRNTQYF. Here the CDR3 DNA reads TGTGCCAGCAGTCTCTCTTCGGACGGGAGGAATACGCAGTATTTT. The genes are TRBV12-3 or TRBV12-4 and TRBJ2-3, with TRBD2 matching over 7 bases. After removal of 5 bases from V and 7 bases from J, the junction contained 12 bases not matched to a gene. The CDR3 extends over 15 amino acids.

This clonotype was recorded many times. J is TRBJ2-5 and V is TRBV2; D call uncertain. Trimming took 6 bases from V and 2 from J, leaving 7 bases between them. Per the germline V gene, CDR1 is SNHLY and CDR2 is FYNNEI. The CDR3 consists of 12 residues. CDR3 sequence (DNA): TGTGCCAGCAGCGCCCTACAAGAGACCCAGTACTTC. Translated: CASSALQETQYF.

This clonotype occurred many times. The gene calls are TRBV28 and TRBJ1-6, with D tentatively TRBD1 (5 bases). The V gene's germline CDR1 is MDHEN and CDR2 SYDVKM. The CDR3 runs 17 residues. Trimming left V 10 bases short and J 11 bases short, with 30 bases between. The CDR3 spells CATTTKTGTGFFPPLHF. The CDR3 bases are TGTGCCACAACCACTAAAACCGGGACGGGGTTCTTTCCACCCCTCCACTTT. Full variable domain (rest looked up from reference TRBV28 and TRBJ1-6): DVKVTQSSRYLVKRTGEKVFLECVQDMDHENMFWYRQDPGLGLRLIYFSYDVKMKEKGDIPEGYSVSREKKERFSLILESASTNQTSMYLCATTTKTGTGFFPPLHFGNGTRLTVT.

This clonotype has at least ten counts. The V gene is TRBV5-4, the J gene TRBJ1-1; D is perhaps TRBD1 (6 bases). Germline V gene sequence: CDR1 SGHNT, CDR2 YYREEE (reference sequence). The CDR3 loop spans 18 amino acids. Trimming cost V 0 bases and J 5 bases, with 23 bases left between them. The CDR3 loop is CASSLATGWDFSKTEAFF. CDR3 DNA sequence: TGTGCCAGCAGCTTGGCCACAGGGTGGGACTTTTCTAAGACTGAAGCTTTCTTT.

This clonotype has a count of ten or more. The chain combines TRBV20-1 with TRBJ1-2; no clear D gene. V was cut by 0 bases and J by 7 bases, with 9 bases left in between. Germline values: CDR1 DFQATT, CDR2 SNEGSKA (reference sequence). The CDR3 sequence is 12 residues long. CDR3 region: CSARDVAGGYTF. CDR3 nucleotide sequence: TGCAGTGCTAGAGATGTGGCTGGTGGCTACACCTTC.

The chain couples TRBV27 to TRBJ2-3, with a weak D call TRBD2 (6 bases). The V and J ends lost 3 bases and 1 base respectively, with 14 bases between them. CDR1 and CDR2 from the germline V gene are MNHEY and SMNVEV (reference sequence). The CDR3 extends over 16 amino acids. CDR3 protein: CASSFLTRPGTDTQYF. In DNA form, the CDR3 reads TGTGCCAGCAGTTTCTTGACTAGGCCTGGCACAGATACGCAGTATTTT.

This clonotype has a count of ten or more. As DNA, the CDR3 is TGTGCCAGCAGTTCTGGGACTAGCGGGGGCCGTGGGTTCTTC. Translated, it gives CASSSGTSGGRGFF. The chain combines TRBV3-1 with TRBJ2-1; TRBD2 matches 14 bases. The trim removed 6 bases at V and 15 bases at J, leaving 10 bases unmatched. Looked up from germline, CDR1 is LGHDT and CDR2 is YNNKEL (reference sequence). The CDR3 consists of 14 residues.

This clonotype was seen ten or more times. The chain is built from TRBV20-1 and TRBJ2-7, with TRBD1 as a possible D gene (5 bases). This CDR3 has 16 residues. CDR1 and CDR2 from the germline V gene are DFQATT and SNEGSKA (reference sequence). Trimming removed 0 bases from V and 4 bases from J, with 19 bases in between. The CDR3 region is CSARDDRWGRRYEQYF. DNA of the CDR3: TGCAGTGCTAGAGATGATCGGTGGGGCAGACGATACGAGCAGTACTTC.

Points on this clonotype: At one of its ends the junction is not consistent with the germline gene, which may arise from a read error. The J gene is TRBJ2-1, the V gene TRBV20-1, with 10 bases that match TRBD1. CDR3 length equals 15 residues. CDR1 DFQATT and CDR2 SNEGSKA come from the germline V gene (reference sequence). The CDR3 bases are TGCTGTGCTAGAGTCCGCGGGACAGGGGCCAATGAGCAGTTCTTC. This encodes CCARVRGTGANEQFF.

This clonotype was found many times. The chain joins TRBV21-1 to TRBJ1-5; TRBD1 was called by the table and not checked on the DNA. TRBV21-1 counts as a pseudogene. The CDR3 is made up of 17 amino acids. The CDR3 DNA is TGTGCCAGCAGCAAAGAAGGGGGGACAGGGGTGGTAGGGCCCCAGCATTTT. Residues: CASSKEGGTGVVGPQHF.

This clonotype came up many times. V usage is TRBV10-3 and J usage is TRBJ1-1; D gene unclear. In germline, CDR1 is ENHRY, CDR2 SYGVKD. The CDR3 consists of 13 residues. Between the trimmed V and J ends, which lost 7 bases and 1 base, there was a span of 10 bases. Here the CDR3 reads CAITSDPNTEAFF. The CDR3 region has the DNA TGTGCCATCACCTCGGATCCGAACACTGAAGCTTTCTTT.

This clonotype appeared many times. This rearrangement joins TRBV5-1 to TRBJ2-1; D tentatively reads TRBD1 or TRBD2 (6 bases each). Germline CDR1 and CDR2: SGHRS and YFSETQ. Deletions cut 0 bases from V and 6 bases from J, with 10 bases between. The CDR3 covers 14 residues. The CDR3 DNA sequence: TGCGCCAGCAGCTTGGTTCCGGGGGCCAATGAGCAGTTCTTC. The encoded protein is CASSLVPGANEQFF.

This clonotype has at least ten counts. The chain carries TRBV7-2 and TRBJ1-1; possibly TRBD1 for D (5 bases). This CDR3 is built from 16 residues. V lost 1 base and J 1 base, leaving 13 bases between the germline ends. Germline loops: CDR1 SGHTA, CDR2 FQGNSA. CDR3 amino acids: CASSLDGEGRNTEAFF. CDR3 bases: TGTGCCAGCAGCTTAGATGGGGAGGGGCGGAACACTGAAGCTTTCTTT.